The source of this T cell receptor (beta chain) is a study of shared clonotypes between healthy human individuals. The method was immunoSEQ multiplex PCR; TCRdb's version includes in-frame clones alone and lacks a portion of them. This sample has about 470,000 clones; more than 75% occur once, and the top ten carry approximately 13%. The germline V gene has CDR1 SGHAT and CDR2 FQDESV (reference sequence). The CDR3 consists of 12 residues. The V gene lost 0 bases and the J gene lost 5 bases, with 4 bases spanning the gap. The rearrangement links TRBV11-1 to TRBJ2-5; D gene ambiguous. Sequences were obtained from PBMCs. This receptor was identified in a woman aged 40 to 49 in good health. Some clones in this sample may be carry-over from other donors' samples. The CDR3 loop reads CASSLAIETQYF. In DNA form, the CDR3 reads TGTGCCAGCAGCTTAGCGATCGAGACCCAGTACTTC.